The 22 T cell receptor beta chains presented below share a single source sample, sequenced in a study of control samples from healthy donors and cancer patients (dated by TCRdb to the early 2020s). Libraries were made using the immunoSEQ multiplex PCR assay. Entries here come from immuneACCESS through TCRdb and include only in-frame sequences with V and J called. Some clones fail to appear in such tables; in the studies checked, an unresolved V gene covers under half of the shortfall, and the cause of the remainder is unknown. The sample table holds some 100,000 clones, of which 90% were seen once. Of the sample, roughly 4% is held by the ten largest clones. Sequences were obtained from blood. These receptors were taken from a human donor in good health. The donor label of this sample is uncertain.

The chain uses TRBV24-1 and TRBJ2-6; D is possibly TRBD1 (6 bases). Trimming stripped 5 bases from V and 3 bases from J, with 10 bases between. Germline V CDR1 and CDR2: KGHDR, SFDVKD. This CDR3 has 15 amino acids. CDR3 sequence (DNA): TGTGCCACCAGTGCCAGGGGAGTTGGGGCCAACGTCCTGACTTTC. It codes for CATSARGVGANVLTF.

The chain has TRBV9 and TRBJ2-1; tentatively, D is TRBD1 or TRBD2 (5 bases each). Germline V gene data show CDR1 as SGDLS and CDR2 as YYNGEE. Trimming removed 0 bases from V and 2 bases from J, with 12 bases in between. The CDR3 is 16 amino acids. CDR3 sequence: CASSVAVRDPYNEQFF. Written as DNA, the CDR3 is TGTGCCAGCAGCGTAGCTGTCCGGGACCCCTACAATGAGCAGTTCTTC. Combining the CDR3 with reference TRBV9 and TRBJ2-1 gives the whole variable domain DSGVTQTPKHLITATGQRVTLRCSPRSGDLSVYWYQQSLDQGLQFLIQYYNGEERAKGNILERFSAQQFPDLHSELNLSSLELGDSALYFCASSVAVRDPYNEQFFGPGTRLTVL.

This chain joins TRBV24-1 and TRBJ2-1; tentatively, D is TRBD1 or TRBD2 (5 bases each). V lost 5 bases and J 5 bases, leaving 18 bases between the germline ends. The CDR3 consists of 16 residues. In germline, CDR1 is KGHDR, CDR2 SFDVKD. The CDR3 is CATSVEGIARHNEQFF. The CDR3 DNA reads as TGTGCCACCAGTGTAGAGGGGATAGCGAGACACAATGAGCAGTTCTTC.

This sequence joins TRBV6-6 and TRBJ2-7; 7 bases map to TRBD1. Per the germline V gene, CDR1 is MNHNY and CDR2 is SVGAGI (reference sequence). The J segment lost 0 bases and the V segment lost 9 bases, leaving 2 bases of the junction unmatched. This CDR3 is built from 12 residues. Written as DNA, the CDR3 is TGTGCCAGTACAGGGGACTCCTACGAGCAGTACTTC. Encoded protein: CASTGDSYEQYF.

The chain uses TRBV30 and TRBJ1-1; D is uncertain. V shed 2 bases and J shed 0 bases, with 19 bases lying between them. The CDR3 contains 17 residues. Per the germline V gene, CDR1 is GTSNPN and CDR2 is SVGIG (reference sequence). CDR3 nucleotides: TGTGCCTGGAGTACGGACGGGGTCCTTTATATGAACACTGAAGCTTTCTTT. Encoded protein: CAWSTDGVLYMNTEAFF.

This chain joins TRBV5-6 and TRBJ1-2; 7 bases line up with TRBD1. The CDR3 is made up of 14 amino acids. The germline CDR1 and CDR2 sequences are SGHDT and YYEEEE. Germline trimming cut 3 bases from V and 2 bases from J; bases unmatched to any gene: 4. CDR3 nucleotide sequence: TGTGCCAGCAGCTCCCAGGGGGGGAACTATGGCTACACCTTC. It is translated as CASSSQGGNYGYTF.

The V call is TRBV15, the J call TRBJ1-4; 8 nucleotides agree with TRBD1. Unmatched junction bases numbered 7, after V lost 0 bases and J lost 7 bases. The germline CDR1 and CDR2 sequences are LNHNV and YYDKDF (reference sequence). The CDR3 sequence is 16 residues long. The CDR3 DNA reads TGTGCCACCAGCAGAGACCAGACAGGGGTGGCTGAAAAACTGTTTTTT. This translates into CATSRDQTGVAEKLFF.

The rearrangement joins TRBV24-1 to TRBJ2-7, with 9 nucleotides matching TRBD1. CDR1 KGHDR and CDR2 SFDVKD come from the germline V gene. This CDR3 comprises 13 residues. J was trimmed by 1 base and V by 9 bases; bases with no gene match: 3. The CDR3 sequence: CATRDRESYEQYF. CDR3 in DNA: TGTGCCACCCGGGACAGGGAATCCTACGAGCAGTACTTC.

This clone was seen a single time. V is TRBV5-1 and J is TRBJ2-3; D remains unclear. The V and J ends lost 5 bases and 3 bases respectively, with 13 bases between them. The germline gives CDR1 SGHRS, CDR2 YFSETQ. This CDR3 comprises 14 residues. CDR3 sequence reads: CASRPLGTTDTQYF. The DNA of the CDR3 is TGCGCCAGCAGACCGCTGGGTACTACAGATACGCAGTATTTT. Based on the CDR3 plus reference TRBV5-1 and TRBJ2-3, the full variable domain is KAGVTQTPRYLIKTRGQQVTLSCSPISGHRSVSWYQQTPGQGLQFLFEYFSETQRNKGNFPGRFSGRQFSNSRSEMNVSTLELGDSALYLCASRPLGTTDTQYFGPGTRLTVL.

The rearrangement uses TRBV2 and TRBJ2-3, with D possibly TRBD1 on 6 matching bases. Trimming took 1 base from V and 2 from J, leaving 13 bases between them. The length of the CDR3 is 16 residues. Germline CDR1 SNHLY, CDR2 FYNNEI. The CDR3: CASSEVQGRITDTQYF. CDR3 sequence (DNA): TGTGCCAGCAGTGAAGTACAGGGAAGAATCACAGATACGCAGTATTTT.

The rearrangement links TRBV30 to TRBJ2-3; TRBD2 matches 14 bases. Germline V gene data show CDR1 as GTSNPN and CDR2 as SVGIG (reference sequence). V shed 3 bases, J shed 5 bases, and the junction held 13 bases outside the gene matches. There are 18 residues in the CDR3. The CDR3 is CAWSLGRTSGGPGDTQYF. CDR3 nucleotide sequence: TGTGCCTGGAGCCTAGGCCGGACTAGCGGGGGGCCTGGAGATACGCAGTATTTT.

This chain uses TRBV19 with TRBJ1-1, with D maybe TRBD1 (5 bases). Trimming removed 8 bases from V and 3 bases from J, with 16 bases in between. Germline CDR1 LNHDA, CDR2 SQIVND (reference sequence). The CDR3 spans 14 residues. The CDR3 spells CASHPGPGDTEAFF. The CDR3 region has the DNA TGTGCCAGTCATCCGGGACCAGGAGACACTGAAGCTTTCTTT.

The chain recombines TRBV7-9 with TRBJ1-4, with a possible D match to TRBD1 (6 bases). The CDR3 length is 14 residues. Germline V CDR1 and CDR2: SEHNR, FQNEAQ (reference sequence). V lost 5 bases, J lost 7 bases, and 14 bases lay in between. This CDR3 reads CASSPRGLAEKLFF. The CDR3 DNA reads as TGTGCCAGCAGCCCAAGGGGGTTGGCTGAAAAACTGTTTTTT.

The chain uses TRBV5-4 and TRBJ1-2; D call uncertain. The ends were cut back, 0 bases at V and 4 bases at J, with 13 bases in the middle. Looked up from germline, CDR1 is SGHNT and CDR2 is YYREEE (reference sequence). The CDR3 runs 15 residues. CDR3 bases: TGTGCCAGCAGCTTGGGACCCGGCAGCGGCTATGGCTACACCTTC. Translation gives CASSLGPGSGYGYTF.

The chain combines TRBV29-1 with TRBJ1-2, with a weak D call TRBD1 (6 bases). The germline V gene encodes CDR1 SQVTM and CDR2 ANQGSEA. This CDR3 spans 13 amino acids. V shed 4 bases and J shed 0 bases, with 9 bases lying between them. The CDR3 DNA reads as TGCAGCGTTGTCAAGGGGGCTAACTATGGCTACACCTTC. Its protein is CSVVKGANYGYTF. Filled out from reference TRBV29-1 and TRBJ1-2, the complete variable domain reads SAVISQKPSRDICQRGTSLTIQCQVDSQVTMMFWYRQQPGQSLTLIATANQGSEATYESGFVIDKFPISRPNLTFSTLTVSNMSPEDSSIYLCSVVKGANYGYTFGSGTRLTVV.

This clone was detected once. The rearrangement links TRBV5-5 to TRBJ1-5, with 8 bases identical to TRBD1. The CDR3 runs 16 residues. CDR1 is SGHKS, CDR2 YYEKEE, per germline (reference sequence). V was clipped by 3 bases and J by 7 bases; unmatched bases: 12. The CDR3 DNA is TGTGCCAGCAGCTGGGGGACCACAGGGGGAAGGCAGCCCCAGCATTTT. Translated, it gives CASSWGTTGGRQPQHF.

This chain uses TRBV6-1 with TRBJ1-6; D is undetermined. Germline CDR1 MNHNS, CDR2 SASEGT. CDR3 length: 14 amino acids. With 2 bases removed from V and 3 bases from J, the gap between germline ends came to 5 bases. The CDR3 DNA sequence: TGTGCCAGCAGTGAACGGAACTATAATTCACCCCTCCACTTT. Translation gives CASSERNYNSPLHF.

The chain employs TRBV19 and TRBJ1-6, with D tentatively TRBD1 (5 bases). The CDR3 extends over 14 amino acids. The germline V and J ends were trimmed by 4 bases and 10 bases, with 14 bases remaining between them. In germline, CDR1 is LNHDA, CDR2 SQIVND (reference sequence). DNA of the CDR3: TGTGCCAGTAGTAGCCAGGGTGAGGACTCACCCCTCCACTTT. Its protein is CASSSQGEDSPLHF.

This chain joins TRBV7-9 and TRBJ2-1; 13 bases align to TRBD2. CDR1 is SEHNR and CDR2 is FQNEAQ in the germline V gene (reference sequence). V shed 4 bases, J shed 5 bases, and the junction held 8 bases outside the gene matches. CDR3 length equals 17 residues. CDR3: CASSSKGTSGVNNEQFF. DNA for the CDR3: TGTGCCAGCAGCTCAAAAGGGACTAGCGGGGTAAACAATGAGCAGTTCTTC.

The chain uses TRBV5-4 and TRBJ1-3; 9 bases agree with TRBD1. Germline V gene sequence: CDR1 SGHNT, CDR2 YYREEE (reference sequence). The CDR3 runs to 17 residues. V dropped 2 bases and J dropped 0; count of bases not matched to a gene: 6. The CDR3 spells CASSLAGTGPSGNTIYF. The CDR3 region has the DNA TGTGCCAGCAGCTTAGCAGGGACAGGGCCCTCTGGAAACACCATATATTTT.

The V gene is TRBV11-3, the J gene TRBJ2-1; 7 bases fit TRBD1. The trim removed 5 bases at V and 8 bases at J, leaving 12 bases unmatched. The CDR3 is 15 residues long. Germline-derived CDR1 and CDR2 are SGHNT and YENEEA. In nucleotides, the CDR3 is TGTGCCAGCAGCCTGAGGACGGGGACAGAATATGAGCAGTTCTTC. Amino acid sequence: CASSLRTGTEYEQFF.

The rearrangement links TRBV9 to TRBJ2-3; D gene uncertain. Trimming stripped 2 bases from V and 1 base from J, with 8 bases between. The CDR3 consists of 14 residues. Germline CDR1 SGDLS, CDR2 YYNGEE. CDR3 in amino acids: CASSVGPRTDTQYF. The CDR3 DNA reads as TGTGCCAGCAGCGTTGGACCACGCACAGATACGCAGTATTTT.